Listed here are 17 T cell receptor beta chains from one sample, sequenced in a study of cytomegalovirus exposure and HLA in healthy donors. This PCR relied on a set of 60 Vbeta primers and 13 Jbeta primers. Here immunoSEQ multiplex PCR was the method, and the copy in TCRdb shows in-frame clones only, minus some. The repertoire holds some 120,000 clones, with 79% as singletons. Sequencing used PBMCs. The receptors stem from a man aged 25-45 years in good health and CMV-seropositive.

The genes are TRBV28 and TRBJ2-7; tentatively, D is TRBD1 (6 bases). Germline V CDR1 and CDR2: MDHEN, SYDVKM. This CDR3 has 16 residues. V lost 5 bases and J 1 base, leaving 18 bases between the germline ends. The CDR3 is CASSPLVRDRSYEQYF. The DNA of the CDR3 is TGTGCCAGCAGTCCGCTGGTGAGAGACAGGTCCTACGAGCAGTACTTC.

CDR3 nucleotide sequence: TGTGCCAGCAGTACAGGACACTCCTACGAGCAGTACTTC. Translation gives CASSTGHSYEQYF. This chain links TRBV6-6 with TRBJ2-7; tentative D call: TRBD1 (5 bases). Germline V CDR1 and CDR2: MNHNY, SVGAGI (reference sequence). This CDR3 has 13 residues. V was cut by 5 bases and J by 0 bases, with 8 bases left in between.

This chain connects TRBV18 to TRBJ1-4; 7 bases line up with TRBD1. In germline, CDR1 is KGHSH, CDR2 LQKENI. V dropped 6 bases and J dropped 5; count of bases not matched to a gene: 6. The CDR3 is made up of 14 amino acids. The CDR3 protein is CASSPGTENEKLFF. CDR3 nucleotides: TGTGCCAGCTCGCCCGGGACAGAGAATGAAAAACTGTTTTTT.

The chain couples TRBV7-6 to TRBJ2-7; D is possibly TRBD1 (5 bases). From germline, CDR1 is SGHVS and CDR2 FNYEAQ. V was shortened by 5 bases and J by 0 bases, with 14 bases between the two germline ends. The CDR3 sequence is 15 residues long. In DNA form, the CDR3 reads TGTGCCAGCAGCCGCGACAGAGTTAGCTCCTACGAGCAGTACTTC. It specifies CASSRDRVSSYEQYF.

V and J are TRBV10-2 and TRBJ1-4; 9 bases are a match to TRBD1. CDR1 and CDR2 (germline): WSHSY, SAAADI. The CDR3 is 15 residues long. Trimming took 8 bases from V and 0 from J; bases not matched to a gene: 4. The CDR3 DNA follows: TGCGCCAGCTCCGGGACAGGGACAACTAATGAAAAACTGTTTTTT. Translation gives CASSGTGTTNEKLFF.

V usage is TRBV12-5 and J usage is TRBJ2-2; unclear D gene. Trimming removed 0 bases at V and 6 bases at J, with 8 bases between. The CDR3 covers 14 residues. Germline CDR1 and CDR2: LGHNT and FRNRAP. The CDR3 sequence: CASGLVPWPGELFF. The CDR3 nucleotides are TGTGCTAGTGGTTTGGTACCGTGGCCCGGGGAGCTGTTTTTT.

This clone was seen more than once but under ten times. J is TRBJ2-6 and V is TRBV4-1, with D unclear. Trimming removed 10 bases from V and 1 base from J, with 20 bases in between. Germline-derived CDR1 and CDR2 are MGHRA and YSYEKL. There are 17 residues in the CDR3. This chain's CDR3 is CATPFGPIQSGANVLTF. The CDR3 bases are TGCGCCACCCCATTTGGGCCGATACAGTCTGGGGCCAACGTCCTGACTTTC.

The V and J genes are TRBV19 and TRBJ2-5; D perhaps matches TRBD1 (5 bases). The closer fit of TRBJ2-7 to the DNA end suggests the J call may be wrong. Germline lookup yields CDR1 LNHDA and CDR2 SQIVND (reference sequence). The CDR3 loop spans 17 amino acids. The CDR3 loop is CASTKQVADYMTYEQYF. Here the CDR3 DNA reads TGTGCCAGTACCAAACAGGTCGCGGATTATATGACCTACGAGCAGTACTTC.

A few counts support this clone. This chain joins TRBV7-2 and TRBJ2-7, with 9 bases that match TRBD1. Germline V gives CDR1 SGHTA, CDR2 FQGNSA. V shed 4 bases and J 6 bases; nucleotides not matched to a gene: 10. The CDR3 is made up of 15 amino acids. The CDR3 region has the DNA TGTGCCAGCAGCTCTGGGACAGGGCTATTCGGCGAGCAGTACTTC. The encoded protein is CASSSGTGLFGEQYF.

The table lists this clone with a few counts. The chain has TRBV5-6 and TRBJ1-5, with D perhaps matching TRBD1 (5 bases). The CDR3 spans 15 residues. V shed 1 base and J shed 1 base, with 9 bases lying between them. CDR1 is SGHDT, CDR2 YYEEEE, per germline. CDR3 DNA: TGTGCCAGCAGCTTGCAGGGAAGAAGCAATCAGCCCCAGCATTTT. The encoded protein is CASSLQGRSNQPQHF.

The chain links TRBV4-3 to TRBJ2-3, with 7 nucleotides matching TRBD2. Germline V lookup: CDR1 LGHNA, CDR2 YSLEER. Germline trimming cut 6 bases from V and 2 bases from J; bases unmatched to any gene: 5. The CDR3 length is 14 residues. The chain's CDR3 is CASSHLAATDTQYF. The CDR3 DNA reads TGCGCCAGCAGTCACCTAGCGGCCACAGATACGCAGTATTTT.

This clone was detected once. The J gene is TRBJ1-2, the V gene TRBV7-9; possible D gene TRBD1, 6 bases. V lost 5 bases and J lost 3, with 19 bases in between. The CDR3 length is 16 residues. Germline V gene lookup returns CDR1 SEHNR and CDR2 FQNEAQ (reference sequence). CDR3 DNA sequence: TGTGCCAGCAGCCCCAGCTGGCAGGGGATGCACTATGGCTACACCTTC. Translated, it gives CASSPSWQGMHYGYTF.

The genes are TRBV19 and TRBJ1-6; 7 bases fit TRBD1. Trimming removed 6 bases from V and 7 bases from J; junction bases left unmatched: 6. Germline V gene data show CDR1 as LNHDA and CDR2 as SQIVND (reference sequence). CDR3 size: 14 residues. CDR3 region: CASSLQGRNSPLHF. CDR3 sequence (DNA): TGTGCCAGTAGCCTACAGGGGCGGAATTCACCCCTCCACTTT.

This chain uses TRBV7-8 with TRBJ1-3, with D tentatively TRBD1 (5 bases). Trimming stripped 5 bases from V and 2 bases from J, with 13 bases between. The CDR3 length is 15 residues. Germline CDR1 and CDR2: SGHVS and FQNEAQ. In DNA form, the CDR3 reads TGTGCCAGCAGCGGGCGACGGACACCTGGAAACACCATATATTTT. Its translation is CASSGRRTPGNTIYF. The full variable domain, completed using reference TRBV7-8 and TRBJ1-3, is GAGVSQSPRYKVAKRGQDVALRCDPISGHVSLFWYQQALGQGPEFLTYFQNEAQLDKSGLPSDRFFAERPEGSVSTLKIQRTQQEDSAVYLCASSGRRTPGNTIYFGEGSWLTVV.

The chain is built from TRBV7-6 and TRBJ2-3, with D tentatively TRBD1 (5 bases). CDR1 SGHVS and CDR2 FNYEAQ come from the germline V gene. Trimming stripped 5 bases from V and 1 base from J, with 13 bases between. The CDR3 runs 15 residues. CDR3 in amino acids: CASSPGAVRTDTQYF. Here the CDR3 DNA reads TGTGCCAGCAGCCCTGGGGCGGTCCGCACAGATACGCAGTATTTT.

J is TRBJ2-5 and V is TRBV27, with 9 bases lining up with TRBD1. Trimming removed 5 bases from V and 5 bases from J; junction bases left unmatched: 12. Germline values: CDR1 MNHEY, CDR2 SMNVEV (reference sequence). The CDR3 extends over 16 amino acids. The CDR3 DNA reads TGTGCCAGCAGTCTAATACAGGGGGCGGACCTCGAGACCCAGTACTTC. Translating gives CASSLIQGADLETQYF.

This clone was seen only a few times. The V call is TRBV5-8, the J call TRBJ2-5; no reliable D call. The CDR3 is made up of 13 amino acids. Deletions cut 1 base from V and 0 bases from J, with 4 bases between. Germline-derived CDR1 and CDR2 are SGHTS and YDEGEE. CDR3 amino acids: CASSLYNQETQYF. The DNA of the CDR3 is TGTGCCAGCAGCTTGTACAACCAAGAGACCCAGTACTTC.